The source of this T cell receptor (beta chain) is a study of cytomegalovirus exposure and HLA in healthy donors. The study, taken as a whole, reports: Later, an analysis showed that TCR beta chains associated with HLA were more clonally expanded than others that were equally common.

The PCR employed 60 Vbeta primers together with 13 Jbeta primers. This table comes from immunoSEQ multiplex PCR, and its TCRdb copy is limited to in-frame clones, with some not included. This sample has 180,000 or so clones, with about 81% found just once. The germline V gene encodes CDR1 MDHEN and CDR2 SYDVKM. V lost 3 bases, J lost 2 bases, and 10 bases lay in between. The CDR3 extends over 14 amino acids. Regarding this clone: Its target is unknown.

This TCR came from a man in his forties or fifties in good health and CMV-seronegative. The chain combines TRBV28 with TRBJ1-1; no firm D call. What was sequenced was PBMCs. This CDR3 reads CASSFLGSNTEAFF. Here the CDR3 DNA reads TGTGCCAGCAGTTTCTTGGGCAGCAACACTGAAGCTTTCTTT.